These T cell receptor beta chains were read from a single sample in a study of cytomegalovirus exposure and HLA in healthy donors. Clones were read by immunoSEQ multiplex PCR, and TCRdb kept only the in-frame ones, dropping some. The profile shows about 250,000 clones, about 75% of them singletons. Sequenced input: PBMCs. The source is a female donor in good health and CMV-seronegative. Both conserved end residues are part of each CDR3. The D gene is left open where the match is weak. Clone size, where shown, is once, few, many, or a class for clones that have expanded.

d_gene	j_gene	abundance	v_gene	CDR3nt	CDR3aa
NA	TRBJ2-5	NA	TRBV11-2	TGTGCCAGCAGCTCTAGAGAGACCCAGTACTTC	CASSSRETQYF
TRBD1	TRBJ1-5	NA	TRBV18	TGTGCCAGCTCATTGGACAGGGGGCCCAATCAGCCCCAGCATTTT	CASSLDRGPNQPQHF
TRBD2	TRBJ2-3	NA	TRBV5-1	TGCGCCAGCAGCTTGACACTAGCGGGAGAAACAGATACGCAGTATTTT	CASSLTLAGETDTQYF
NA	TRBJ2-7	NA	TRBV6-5	TGTGCCAGCAGTCCCCAGGCGGGACCCTACGAGCAGTACTTC	CASSPQAGPYEQYF
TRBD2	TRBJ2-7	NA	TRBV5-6	TGTGCCAGCAGCTTGGAGCGGGAGGTGCCCTACGAGCAGTACTTC	CASSLEREVPYEQYF
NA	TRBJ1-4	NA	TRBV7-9	TGTGCCAGCAGCTTACAGGCGGGGCGCTGGGAAAAACTGTTTTTT	CASSLQAGRWEKLFF
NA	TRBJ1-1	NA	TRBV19	TGTGCCAGTAATCGCGGTATGAACACTGAAGCTTTCTTT	CASNRGMNTEAFF
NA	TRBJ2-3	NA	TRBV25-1	TGTGCCAGCAGTTACGGCTTAGGGGCAGATACGCAGTATTTT	CASSYGLGADTQYF
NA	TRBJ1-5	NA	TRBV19	TGTGCCAGTAGTAGAACCTATAGCAATCAGCCCCAGCATTTT	CASSRTYSNQPQHF
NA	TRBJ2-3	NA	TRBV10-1	TGCGCCAGCAAGAGCGGGGATACGCAGTATTTT	CASKSGDTQYF
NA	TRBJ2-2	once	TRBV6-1	TGTGCCAGCAGTGAAGAGGGATACGGGACGAACACCGGGGAGCTGTTTTTT	CASSEEGYGTNTGELFF
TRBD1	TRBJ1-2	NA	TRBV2	TGTGCCAGCAGTCGACCGACAGGGGCGGATGGCTACACCTTC	CASSRPTGADGYTF
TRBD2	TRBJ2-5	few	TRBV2	TGTGCCAGCAGCCCGGGGAGGGTCCAAGAGACCCAGTACTTC	CASSPGRVQETQYF
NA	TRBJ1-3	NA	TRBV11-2	TGTGCCAGCAGCTTGTCCGTTACTGGAAACACCATATATTTT	CASSLSVTGNTIYF
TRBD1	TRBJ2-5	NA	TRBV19	TGTGCCAGTAGGGACCGGGACAGGGGGGAGACCCAGTACTTC	CASRDRDRGETQYF
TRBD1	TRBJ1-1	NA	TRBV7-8	TGTGCCAGCAGGACAGGGTCAACGAACACTGAAGCTTTCTTT	CASRTGSTNTEAFF
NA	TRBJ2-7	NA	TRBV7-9	TGTGCCAGCAGCTTAAAAAAGAGCTCCTACGAGCAGTACTTC	CASSLKKSSYEQYF
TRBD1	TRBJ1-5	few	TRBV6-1	TGTGCCAGCAGTGCGCCCCCCCGGGACAGGGGTGAACAGCCCCAGCATTTT	CASSAPPRDRGEQPQHF
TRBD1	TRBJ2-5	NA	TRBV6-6	TGTGCCAGCAGTTACTCCCCAGGGGGCGCGGAGACCCAGTACTTC	CASSYSPGGAETQYF
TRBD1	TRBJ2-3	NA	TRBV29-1	TGCAGCGTTGACGGGACAGGGGAAGGAATCACGCAGTATTTT	CSVDGTGEGITQYF
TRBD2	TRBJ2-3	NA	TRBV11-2	TGTGCCAGCAGCACTGGACTAGCGGTATCCACAGATACGCAGTATTTT	CASSTGLAVSTDTQYF
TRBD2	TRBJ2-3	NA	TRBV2	TGTGCCAGCAGCGGGGGGGACTACGGGCGGTATTTT	CASSGGDYGRYF
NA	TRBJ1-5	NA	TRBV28	TGTGCCAGCAGTGCTACCAGCGGGGATCAGCCCCAGCATTTT	CASSATSGDQPQHF
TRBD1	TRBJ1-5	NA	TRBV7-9	TGTGCCAGCAGCCCATACCGGGACAGGGAGAGCAATCAGCCCCAGCATTTT	CASSPYRDRESNQPQHF
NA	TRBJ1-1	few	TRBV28	TGTGCCAGCACCCACTACACTGAAGCTTTCTTT	CASTHYTEAFF
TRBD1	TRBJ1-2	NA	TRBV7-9	TGTGCCAGCAGCTTATCGGACAGGACCTATGGCTACACCTTC	CASSLSDRTYGYTF
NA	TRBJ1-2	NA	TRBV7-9	TGTGCCTTTACCGAGGGCGCTAACTATGGCTACACCTTC	CAFTEGANYGYTF
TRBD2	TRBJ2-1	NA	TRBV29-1	TGCAGCGCGGGGGGGACTAGCGGGAGAGGGGTGCACAATGAGCAGTTCTTC	CSAGGTSGRGVHNEQFF
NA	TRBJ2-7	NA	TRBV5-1	TGCGCCAGCAGCTTGCCTAGGGGGAGCGTCGACGAGCAGTACTTC	CASSLPRGSVDEQYF
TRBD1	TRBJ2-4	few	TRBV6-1	TGTGCCAGCGCGGGACAGGGTATCGACAAAAACATTCAGTACTTC	CASAGQGIDKNIQYF
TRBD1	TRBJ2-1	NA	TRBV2	TGTGCCAGCAGTGAAGGGCAGGGGGCGCGCAATGAGCAGTTCTTC	CASSEGQGARNEQFF
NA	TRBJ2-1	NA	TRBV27	TGTGCCAGCAGTCGTCGACAGTTAGGCTCCTACAATGAGCAGTTCTTC	CASSRRQLGSYNEQFF
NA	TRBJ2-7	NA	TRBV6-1	TGTGCCAGCAGTGAATTGGAGGCTAGCTACGAGCAGTACTTC	CASSELEASYEQYF
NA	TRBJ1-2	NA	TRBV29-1	TGCAGCGTTGAAGATTGGGGCCCCGGACAGACTTCTTATGGCTACACCTTC	CSVEDWGPGQTSYGYTF
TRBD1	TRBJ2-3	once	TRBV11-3	TGTGCCAGCAGCCTTGGGACAGGGCCCCTCACAGATACGCAGTATTTT	CASSLGTGPLTDTQYF
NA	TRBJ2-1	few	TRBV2	TGTGCCAGCAGTGACAGCGGAGGAAACAATGAGCAGTTCTTC	CASSDSGGNNEQFF
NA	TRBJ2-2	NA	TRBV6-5	TGTGCCACCATAGCCCCGGGGAACACCGGGGAGCTGTTTTTT	CATIAPGNTGELFF
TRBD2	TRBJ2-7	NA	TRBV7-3	TGTGCCAGCAGCCCTAGCGGGAGGGGGTACGAGCAGTACTTC	CASSPSGRGYEQYF
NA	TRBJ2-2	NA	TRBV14	TGTGCCAGCAGCCAGCTGGATCGGGTCTACACCGGGGAGCTGTTTTTT	CASSQLDRVYTGELFF
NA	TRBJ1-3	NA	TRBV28	TGTGCCAGCAGTAAACAGGGATCCGGAAACACCATATATTTT	CASSKQGSGNTIYF
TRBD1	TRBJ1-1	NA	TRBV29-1	TGCAGCTCGGACAGGGAGGGGGTTACTGAAGCTTTCTTT	CSSDREGVTEAFF
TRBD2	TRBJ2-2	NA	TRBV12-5	TGTGCTAGTGGTTTGACTAGCGGGAGTACCACCGGGGAGCTGTTTTTT	CASGLTSGSTTGELFF
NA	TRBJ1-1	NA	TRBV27	TGTGCCAGCAGTCCCACTACCGGGGGCACTGAAGCTTTCTTT	CASSPTTGGTEAFF
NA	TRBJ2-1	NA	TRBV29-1	TGCAGCGTTGGAACCTTTCTTCGAGGGCCCGCCTACAATGAGCAGTTCTTC	CSVGTFLRGPAYNEQFF
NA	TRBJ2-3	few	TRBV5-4	TGTGCCAGCAGCGGCCTCCGGGAGCGAGATACGCAGTATTTT	CASSGLRERDTQYF
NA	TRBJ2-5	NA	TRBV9	TGTGCCAGCAGCGTCGGAGCCGACGCCCGAGGGCGGGTCCAGGAGACCCAGTACTTC	CASSVGADARGRVQETQYF
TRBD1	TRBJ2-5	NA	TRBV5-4	TGTGCCAGCAGCTTACAGGGGGCCCAAGAGACCCAGTACTTC	CASSLQGAQETQYF
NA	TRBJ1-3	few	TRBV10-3	TGTGCCATCAGTGAAGTGCCGGGTTTCTCTGGAAACACCATATATTTT	CAISEVPGFSGNTIYF
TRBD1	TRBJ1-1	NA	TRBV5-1	TGCGCCAGCAGCGGGGACCCGGGACAGATTCCCCGTCCTATGAACACTGAAGCTTTCTTT	CASSGDPGQIPRPMNTEAFF
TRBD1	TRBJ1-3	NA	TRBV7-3	TGTGCCAGCAGCTTTAAGGGGGCGTCCGGAGGCACCATATATTTT	CASSFKGASGGTIYF
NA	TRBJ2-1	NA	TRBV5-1	TGCGCCAGCAGCTTCGGGGAGAGCTACAATGAGCAGTTCTTC	CASSFGESYNEQFF
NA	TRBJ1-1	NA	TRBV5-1	TGCGCCAGCAGCTTGGTGCAAGGGGGTGGCACTGAAGCTTTCTTT	CASSLVQGGGTEAFF
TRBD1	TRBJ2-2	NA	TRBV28	TGTGCCAGCAGTTTTCGGGACAGAGTCACCGGGGAGCTGTTTTTT	CASSFRDRVTGELFF
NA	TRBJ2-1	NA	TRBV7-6	TGTGCCAGCAGCCAGGGTACGGAGGGCAACTACAATGAGCAGTTCTTC	CASSQGTEGNYNEQFF
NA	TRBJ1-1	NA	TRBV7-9	TGTTCCAGCAGCTTGTCGAGAGAGAACACTGAAGCTTTCTTT	CSSSLSRENTEAFF